This T cell receptor (beta chain) was recovered during a study of T cell changes during pregnancy in multiple sclerosis. This CDR3 spans 14 amino acids. The V gene's germline CDR1 is MNHEY and CDR2 SMNVEV (reference sequence). With 3 bases removed from V and 1 base from J, the gap between germline ends came to 9 bases. The data were produced by immunoSEQ multiplex PCR, yet TCRdb's version contains in-frame clones alone and is incomplete. The table has tens of thousands of clones, around 92% seen once; the top ten hold about 2.5%. Specimen: peripheral blood, collected in the third trimester of pregnancy. This rearrangement joins TRBV27 to TRBJ1-1; perhaps TRBD1 as D (6 bases). This receptor was obtained from a female donor in good health, enrolled as a control in a pregnancy study. This chain's CDR3 is CASSFHRANTEAFF. The CDR3 DNA follows: TGTGCCAGCAGTTTCCACAGGGCGAACACTGAAGCTTTCTTT.